Presented here are 6 T cell receptor beta chains from one specimen sequenced in a study of blood T cell repertoires in COVID-19. Here immunoSEQ multiplex PCR was the method, and the copy in TCRdb shows in-frame clones only, minus some. The data show under 200,000 clones, about nine tenths seen once. The sequenced sample was peripheral blood. Every receptor here comes from a woman in her seventies with acute or convalescent COVID-19.

The rearrangement joins TRBV29-1 to TRBJ2-1, with 12 bases identical to TRBD2. Germline trimming cut 7 bases from V and 8 bases from J; bases unmatched to any gene: 9. Germline V gives CDR1 SQVTM, CDR2 ANQGSEA. CDR3 size: 14 residues. This CDR3 reads CSGWTSGMGYEQFF. The CDR3 DNA is TGCAGCGGGTGGACTAGCGGGATGGGATATGAGCAGTTCTTC.

The chain couples TRBV12-5 to TRBJ2-7; D is perhaps TRBD2 (6 bases). Germline CDR1 reads LGHNT; CDR2 reads FRNRAP. The CDR3 consists of 15 residues. Trimming cost V 6 bases and J 1 base, with 16 bases left between them. CDR3 sequence reads: CASGWLSGRSYEQYF. CDR3 nucleotides: TGTGCTAGTGGGTGGTTGTCCGGGAGATCCTACGAGCAGTACTTC.

The rearrangement joins TRBV11-2 to TRBJ2-3; TRBD2 agrees at 11 bases. The V segment lost 5 bases and the J segment 2 bases; nucleotides outside the gene matches: 6. This CDR3 has 16 residues. Germline V CDR1 and CDR2: SGHAT, FQNNGV. The CDR3 is CASSRGTSGSTDTQYF. DNA for the CDR3: TGTGCCAGCAGCAGGGGGACTAGCGGATCCACAGATACGCAGTATTTT.

The chain joins TRBV28 to TRBJ2-2; 7 positions match TRBD2. The junction had 11 bases not matched to a gene; V was cut back by 5 bases and J by 5 bases. Germline CDR1 MDHEN, CDR2 SYDVKM. The CDR3 has 16 residues. The CDR3 region has the DNA TGTGCCAGCAGTCGAGCCGGGACTACGAGAACCGGGGAGCTGTTTTTT. Translation gives CASSRAGTTRTGELFF.

The chain joins TRBV11-2 to TRBJ1-2; 10 bases line up with TRBD1. This CDR3 comprises 16 residues. Trimming took 3 bases from V and 6 from J; bases not matched to a gene: 10. Per the germline V gene, CDR1 is SGHAT and CDR2 is FQNNGV. The CDR3, as DNA: TGTGCCAGCAGCTTCGACAGGGGGCGCCCCGGGAATGGCTACACCTTC. Translation: CASSFDRGRPGNGYTF.

The rearrangement links TRBV11-1 to TRBJ2-7, with D possibly TRBD2 on 6 matching bases. With 1 base removed from V and 1 base from J, the gap between germline ends came to 14 bases. Germline assignment: CDR1 SGHAT and CDR2 FQDESV (reference sequence). The CDR3 consists of 16 residues. This chain's CDR3 is CASSLGGGTASYEQYF. The CDR3 region has the DNA TGTGCCAGCAGCTTAGGAGGAGGGACTGCGTCCTACGAGCAGTACTTC.